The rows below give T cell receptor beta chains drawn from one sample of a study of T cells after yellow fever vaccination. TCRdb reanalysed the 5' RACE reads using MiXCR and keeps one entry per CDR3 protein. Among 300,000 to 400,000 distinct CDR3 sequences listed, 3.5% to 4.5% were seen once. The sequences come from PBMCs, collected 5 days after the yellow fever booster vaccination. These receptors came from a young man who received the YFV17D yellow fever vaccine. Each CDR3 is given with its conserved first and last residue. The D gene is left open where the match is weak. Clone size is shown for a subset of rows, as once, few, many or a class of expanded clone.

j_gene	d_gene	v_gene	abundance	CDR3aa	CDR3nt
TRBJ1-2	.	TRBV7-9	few	CASSLVPPDSANYGYTF	TGTGCCAGCAGCTTAGTACCTCCGGACAGTGCTAACTATGGCTACACCTTC
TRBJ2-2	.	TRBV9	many	CASSPWTENTGELFF	TGTGCCAGCAGCCCCTGGACTGAGAACACCGGGGAGCTGTTTTTT
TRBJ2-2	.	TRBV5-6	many	CASSHVYPAGELFF	TGTGCCAGCAGCCACGTTTATCCTGCCGGGGAGCTGTTTTTT
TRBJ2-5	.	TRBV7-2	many	CASSLARASAGQETQYF	TGTGCCAGCAGCTTAGCGCGGGCTAGCGCTGGGCAAGAGACCCAGTACTTC
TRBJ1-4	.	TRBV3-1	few	CASSQGTPQREKLFF	TGTGCCAGCAGCCAAGGGACTCCTCAGCGGGAAAAACTGTTTTTT
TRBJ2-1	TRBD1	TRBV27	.	CASSSASGQVAFGSYNEQFF	TGTGCCAGCAGTTCGGCCTCGGGACAGGTGGCTTTTGGGTCCTACAATGAGCAGTTCTTC
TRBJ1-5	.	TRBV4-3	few	CASSQGPGANQPQHF	TGCGCCAGCAGCCAAGGGCCGGGGGCGAATCAGCCCCAGCATTTT
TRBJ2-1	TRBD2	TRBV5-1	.	CASSSSGGPPSSSYNEQFF	TGCGCCAGCAGCTCCAGCGGGGGGCCGCCTTCGAGCTCCTACAATGAGCAGTTCTTC
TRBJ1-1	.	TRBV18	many	CASSLPTLTEAFF	TGTGCCAGCTCACTTCCGACACTGACTGAAGCTTTCTTT
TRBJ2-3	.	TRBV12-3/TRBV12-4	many	CASSLVGARPDTQYF	TGTGCCAGCAGTTTAGTGGGGGCCCGTCCAGATACGCAGTATTTT
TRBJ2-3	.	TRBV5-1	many	CASSLEGRGTDTQYF	TGCGCCAGCAGCTTGGAGGGCAGGGGAACAGATACGCAGTATTTT
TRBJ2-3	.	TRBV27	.	CASSLGKGGKGDTQYF	TGTGCCAGCAGCTTGGGTAAAGGGGGTAAAGGAGATACGCAGTATTTT
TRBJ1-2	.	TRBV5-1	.	CASSSNRDGGGYTF	TGCGCCAGCAGCTCTAACAGGGACGGCGGAGGCTACACCTTC
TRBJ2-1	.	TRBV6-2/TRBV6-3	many	CASSYSPSRRIGSYNEQFF	TGTGCCAGCAGTTACTCGCCATCCCGGCGGATTGGTTCCTACAATGAGCAGTTCTTC
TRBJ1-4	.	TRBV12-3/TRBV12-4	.	CASSGYRFTNEKLFF	TGTGCCAGCAGTGGCTACAGGTTTACTAATGAAAAACTGTTTTTT
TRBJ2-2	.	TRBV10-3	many	CAISELGSNTGELFF	TGTGCCATCAGTGAGCTGGGGTCCAACACCGGGGAGCTGTTTTTT
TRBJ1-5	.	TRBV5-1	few	CASSQTGTDQPQHF	TGCGCCAGCAGCCAAACAGGTACGGATCAGCCCCAGCATTTT
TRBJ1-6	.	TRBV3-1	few	CASSQDRAGRSPLHF	TGTGCCAGCAGCCAAGATCGCGCGGGGCGGTCACCCCTCCACTTT
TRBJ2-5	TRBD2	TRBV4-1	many	CASSKRLAGNFQETQYF	TGCGCCAGCAGCAAAAGACTAGCGGGGAATTTTCAAGAGACCCAGTACTTC
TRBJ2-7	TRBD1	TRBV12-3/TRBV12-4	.	CASSLGVRGLYF	TGTGCCAGCAGTTTAGGGGTCAGGGGGTTGTACTTC
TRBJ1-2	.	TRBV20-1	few	CSARRQNYGYTF	TGCAGTGCTAGACGGCAGAACTATGGCTACACCTTC
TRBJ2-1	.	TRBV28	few	CASSYPLGDEQFF	TGTGCCAGCAGTTACCCCCTTGGGGATGAGCAGTTCTTC
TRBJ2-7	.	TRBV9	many	CASSPRTDSYEQYF	TGTGCCAGCAGCCCCCGGACAGACTCCTACGAGCAGTACTTC
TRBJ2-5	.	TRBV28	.	CARKPRGQQETQYF	TGTGCCCGGAAACCGAGGGGCCAGCAAGAGACCCAGTACTTC
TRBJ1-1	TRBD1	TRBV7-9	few	CASSRRGHTEAFF	TGTGCCAGCAGCCGCAGGGGGCACACTGAAGCTTTCTTT
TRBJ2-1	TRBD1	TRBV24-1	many	CATSDVGQGNNEQFF	TGTGCCACCAGTGATGTGGGACAGGGCAACAATGAGCAGTTCTTC
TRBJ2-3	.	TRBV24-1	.	CATSDIAEPTDTQYF	TGTGCCACCAGTGATATAGCGGAGCCCACAGATACGCAGTATTTT
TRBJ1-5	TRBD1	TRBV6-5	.	CASSYSGGANQPQHF	TGTGCCAGCAGTTACTCAGGGGGCGCGAATCAGCCCCAGCATTTT
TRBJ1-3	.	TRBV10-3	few	CAISESTKAGNTIYF	TGTGCCATCAGTGAGTCGACAAAGGCTGGAAACACCATATATTTT
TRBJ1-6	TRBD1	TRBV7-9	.	CASSKPGQSSYNSPLHF	TGTGCCAGCAGCAAGCCGGGACAGAGCTCCTATAATTCACCCCTCCACTTT
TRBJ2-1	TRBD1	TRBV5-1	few	CASSVPGTGKDEQFF	TGCGCCAGCAGCGTGCCCGGGACAGGGAAGGATGAGCAGTTCTTC
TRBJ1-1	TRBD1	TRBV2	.	CASIRGTVNTEAFF	TGTGCCAGCATACGGGGGACAGTGAACACTGAAGCTTTCTTT
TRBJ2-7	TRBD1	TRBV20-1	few	CSAPRTGAYEQYF	TGCAGTGCACCCCGGACAGGGGCCTACGAGCAGTACTTC
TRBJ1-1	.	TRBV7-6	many	CASRPDGGNTEAFF	TGTGCCAGCAGACCAGACGGAGGGAACACTGAAGCTTTCTTT
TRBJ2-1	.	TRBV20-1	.	CSARETRGIVSSYNEQFF	TGCAGTGCTAGAGAGACGAGAGGAATCGTCAGCTCCTACAATGAGCAGTTCTTC
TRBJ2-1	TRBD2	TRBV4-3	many	CASSPGLADYNEQFF	TGCGCCAGCAGCCCGGGACTAGCGGATTACAATGAGCAGTTCTTC
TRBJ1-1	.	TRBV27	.	CASRPMSGGPAF	TGTGCCAGCCGGCCGATGTCGGGGGGACCCGCCTTT
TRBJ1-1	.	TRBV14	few	CASSQEPAGNTEAFF	TGTGCCAGCAGCCAAGAGCCAGCAGGGAACACTGAAGCTTTCTTT
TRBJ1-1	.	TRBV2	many	CASRPRTGVVTEAFF	TGTGCCAGCAGGCCTCGAACCGGGGTGGTCACTGAAGCTTTCTTT
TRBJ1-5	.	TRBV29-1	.	CSVRLGSNQPQHF	TGCAGCGTCCGACTGGGAAGCAATCAGCCCCAGCATTTT
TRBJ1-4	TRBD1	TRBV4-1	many	CASSRDRQGISLGEKLFF	TGCGCCAGCAGCCGGGATAGACAGGGTATCTCACTCGGTGAAAAACTGTTTTTT
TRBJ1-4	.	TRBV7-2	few	CASNGGALDNEKLFF	TGTGCCTCCAATGGCGGGGCTCTAGATAATGAAAAACTGTTTTTT
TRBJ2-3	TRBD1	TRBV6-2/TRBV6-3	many	CASSYGGTGGDTQYF	TGTGCCAGCAGTTACGGGGGGACAGGGGGAGATACGCAGTATTTT
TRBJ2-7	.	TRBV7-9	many	CASSLPAYEQYF	TGTGCCAGCAGCTTACCGGCCTACGAGCAGTACTTC
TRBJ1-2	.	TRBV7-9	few	CASSWIRELGYTF	TGTGCCAGCAGCTGGATCCGGGAGCTCGGCTACACCTTC
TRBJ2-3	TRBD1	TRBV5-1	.	CASMTGTGTDTQYF	TGCGCCAGCATGACAGGGACAGGCACAGATACGCAGTATTTT
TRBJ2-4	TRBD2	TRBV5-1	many	CASSFGGGENIQYF	TGCGCCAGCAGCTTCGGCGGGGGAGAAAACATTCAGTACTTC
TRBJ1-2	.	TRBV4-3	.	CASSQDPGGGYYGYTF	TGCGCCAGCAGCCAAGATCCCGGTGGTGGGTACTATGGCTACACCTTC
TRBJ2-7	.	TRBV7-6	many	CASSPVKGNEQYF	TGTGCCAGCAGCCCCGTTAAGGGGAACGAGCAGTACTTC
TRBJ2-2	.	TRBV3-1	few	CASSQTRSGELFF	TGTGCCAGCAGCCAAACGAGGTCCGGGGAGCTGTTTTTT
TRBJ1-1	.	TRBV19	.	CASSSLSVTEAFF	TGTGCCAGTAGTTCCTTAAGCGTCACTGAAGCTTTCTTT
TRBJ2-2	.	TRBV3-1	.	CASSQEGIGTGELFF	TGTGCCAGCAGCCAAGAGGGGATTGGCACCGGGGAGCTGTTTTTT
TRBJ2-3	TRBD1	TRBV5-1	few	CASRGQGPTDTQYF	TGCGCCAGCAGAGGACAGGGCCCCACAGATACGCAGTATTTT
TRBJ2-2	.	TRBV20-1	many	CSARDSSNTGELFF	TGCAGTGCTAGAGACTCATCGAACACCGGGGAGCTGTTTTTT
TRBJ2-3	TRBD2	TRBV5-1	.	CASSLDPWRVGGTDTQYF	TGCGCCAGCAGCCTGGACCCCTGGAGGGTCGGGGGGACAGATACGCAGTATTTT
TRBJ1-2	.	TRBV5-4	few	CASSLFGGLIGYTF	TGTGCCAGCAGCTTGTTCGGCGGGCTTATTGGCTACACCTTC
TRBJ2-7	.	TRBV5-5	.	CASSLSPAEQYF	TGTGCCAGCAGCTTGTCCCCCGCCGAGCAGTACTTC
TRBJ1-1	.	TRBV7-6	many	CASSPTGPNTEAFF	TGTGCCAGCAGCCCCACGGGACCGAACACTGAAGCTTTCTTT
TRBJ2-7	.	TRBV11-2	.	CASSSGMYEQYF	TGTGCCAGCAGCTCAGGGATGTACGAGCAGTACTTC
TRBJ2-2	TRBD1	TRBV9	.	CASSVRDSWTGELFF	TGTGCCAGCAGCGTCCGGGACAGTTGGACCGGGGAGCTGTTTTTT